These 19 T cell receptor beta chains were sequenced from one sample in a study of lymphopenia after photon versus proton radiotherapy. Repertoires were generated with immunoSEQ multiplex PCR, while TCRdb's copy carries only in-frame clones and drops some. The table shows about 23,000 clones, with around nine tenths occurring only once. The material was peripheral blood, obtained from a patient treated with proton-based radiotherapy. The source is a woman between 70 and 85 years old with pancreatic cancer. Some clones in this sample may be carry-over from other donors' samples.

CDR3 coding DNA: TGTGCTAGTGGTCAGATGAGCTCCTACAATGAGCAGTTCTTC. Protein product: CASGQMSSYNEQFF. The chain carries TRBV12-5 and TRBJ2-1; D uncertain. V shed 5 bases and J shed 0 bases, with 8 bases lying between them. Germline CDR1 and CDR2: LGHNT and FRNRAP. The CDR3 covers 14 residues.

The rearrangement joins TRBV5-1 to TRBJ2-2; D is possibly TRBD1 (6 bases). V was cut by 0 bases and J by 6 bases, with 9 bases left in between. Germline-derived CDR1 and CDR2 are SGHRS and YFSETQ. This CDR3 is built from 14 residues. Here the CDR3 reads CASSLGQVPGELFF. CDR3 nucleotides: TGCGCCAGCAGCTTGGGACAGGTCCCCGGGGAGCTGTTTTTT. Filled out from reference TRBV5-1 and TRBJ2-2, the complete variable domain reads KAGVTQTPRYLIKTRGQQVTLSCSPISGHRSVSWYQQTPGQGLQFLFEYFSETQRNKGNFPGRFSGRQFSNSRSEMNVSTLELGDSALYLCASSLGQVPGELFFGEGSRLTVL.

This clone has only one observation. This chain uses TRBV30 with TRBJ1-2; TRBD1 is a possible D gene (6 bases). Deletions cut 4 bases from V and 4 bases from J, with 13 bases between. The V gene's germline CDR1 is GTSNPN and CDR2 SVGIG (reference sequence). The CDR3 runs to 13 residues. For the CDR3, the DNA is TGTGCCTGGAAGTGGGGACACAGCTATGGCTACACCTTC. Its translation is CAWKWGHSYGYTF.

The chain uses TRBV19 and TRBJ1-2; TRBD1 might be the D (6 bases). This CDR3 is 11 amino acids long. Deletions cut 6 bases from V and 6 bases from J, with 8 bases between. The germline V gene encodes CDR1 LNHDA and CDR2 SQIVND (reference sequence). The CDR3 region is CASSTGNGYTF. CDR3 nucleotide sequence: TGTGCCAGTAGCACAGGGAATGGCTACACCTTC.

The CDR3 sequence: CASLGHANNEQFF. The CDR3 nucleotides are TGTGCCAGTCTCGGGCACGCCAACAATGAGCAGTTCTTC. V and J are TRBV19 and TRBJ2-1; D is ambiguous. The CDR3 contains 13 residues. Germline-derived CDR1 and CDR2 are LNHDA and SQIVND (reference sequence). Trimming took off 8 bases at V and 5 bases at J, with 13 bases between the two ends.

V is TRBV7-2 and J is TRBJ1-1, with D unresolved. V lost 5 bases and J 3 bases, leaving 10 bases between the germline ends. The germline gives CDR1 SGHTA, CDR2 FQGNSA. The CDR3 loop spans 13 amino acids. The CDR3 region is CASSNQRDTEAFF. In DNA form, the CDR3 reads TGTGCCAGCAGCAACCAACGGGACACTGAAGCTTTCTTT.

The genes are TRBV18 and TRBJ1-5; the D gene is possibly TRBD1 (5 bases). The CDR3 is 14 residues long. Germline V gene sequence: CDR1 KGHSH, CDR2 LQKENI. Trimming removed 4 bases from V and 2 bases from J, with 9 bases in between. The CDR3 DNA sequence: TGTGCCAGCTCACAACAGGACGGCAATCAGCCCCAGCATTTT. This translates into CASSQQDGNQPQHF.

The rearrangement links TRBV27 to TRBJ2-7; TRBD1 matches 10 bases. Germline values: CDR1 MNHEY, CDR2 SMNVEV (reference sequence). The V and J ends lost 6 bases and 4 bases, in that order; junction bases with no gene match: 6. The CDR3 loop spans 14 amino acids. CDR3 bases: TGTGCCAGCAGGTTGGGGACAGGGGCATACGAGCAGTACTTC. This translates into CASRLGTGAYEQYF.

This rearrangement joins TRBV5-6 to TRBJ1-2, with 8 bases that match TRBD1. The ends lost 2 bases at V and 0 bases at J; junction bases unmatched: 3. CDR1 and CDR2 from the germline V gene are SGHDT and YYEEEE. The CDR3 consists of 15 residues. The CDR3 loop is CASSLGQGANYGYTF. CDR3 nucleotide sequence: TGTGCCAGCAGCTTAGGACAGGGAGCTAACTATGGCTACACCTTC. The whole variable domain, filled in from reference TRBV5-6 and TRBJ1-2, reads DAGVTQSPTHLIKTRGQQVTLRCSPKSGHDTVSWYQQALGQGPQFIFQYYEEEERQRGNFPDRFSGHQFPNYSSELNVNALLLGDSALYLCASSLGQGANYGYTFGSGTRLTVV.

About this clone itself: Other DNA sequences from this sample encode an identical CDR3 as well. The chain combines TRBV29-1 with TRBJ1-1; D is possibly TRBD1 (5 bases). CDR1 SQVTM and CDR2 ANQGSEA come from the germline V gene. Trimming shortened V by 4 bases and J by 5 bases, and 14 bases separated the two germline ends. This CDR3 region has 13 residues. CDR3 in amino acids: CSVAFSGGTEAFF. For the CDR3, the DNA is TGCAGCGTTGCATTCTCCGGGGGTACTGAAGCTTTCTTT.

This CDR3 reads CASTPLLLWGGGNSPLHF. CDR3 sequence (DNA): TGTGCCAGCACCCCACTCCTCCTCTGGGGCGGGGGTAATTCACCCCTCCACTTT. This chain connects TRBV27 to TRBJ1-6; the D gene is possibly TRBD1 (5 bases). The ends were cut back, 7 bases at V and 6 bases at J, with 25 bases in the middle. Germline V gives CDR1 MNHEY, CDR2 SMNVEV (reference sequence). This CDR3 has 18 residues.

This chain connects TRBV2 to TRBJ2-7; D gene uncertain. Per the germline V gene, CDR1 is SNHLY and CDR2 is FYNNEI. V gave up 4 bases and J gave up 4 bases, with 8 bases separating them. The CDR3 spans 12 residues. The CDR3 reads CASSVVLYEQYF. The CDR3 bases are TGTGCCAGCAGTGTTGTCTTGTACGAGCAGTACTTC.

CDR3: CASRTPRAQGTEAFF. CDR3 in DNA: TGTGCCAGCAGGACCCCCAGGGCGCAGGGAACTGAAGCTTTCTTT. This chain uses TRBV27 with TRBJ1-1; tentative D call: TRBD1 (5 bases). V lost 6 bases to trimming and J lost 5 bases, with 19 bases between them. Germline assignment: CDR1 MNHEY and CDR2 SMNVEV (reference sequence). The CDR3 has 15 residues.

V and J are TRBV6-5 and TRBJ2-7; possibly TRBD1 for D (5 bases). Deletions cut 0 bases from V and 4 bases from J, with 13 bases between. CDR3 size: 15 residues. Germline V lookup: CDR1 MNHEY, CDR2 SVGAGI. The CDR3 sequence is CASSYSISPGYEQYF. For the CDR3, the DNA is TGTGCCAGCAGTTACTCGATTTCTCCAGGGTACGAGCAGTACTTC.

The chain recombines TRBV11-1 with TRBJ1-6; possibly TRBD1 for D (6 bases). Germline V gene data show CDR1 as SGHAT and CDR2 as FQDESV (reference sequence). There are 15 residues in the CDR3. The ends were cut back, 1 base at V and 9 bases at J, with 13 bases in the middle. The CDR3 is CASSLGQGYRSPLHF. CDR3 DNA: TGTGCCAGCAGCTTAGGTCAGGGGTATCGTTCACCCCTCCACTTT.

The chain recombines TRBV6-1 with TRBJ2-1; D unclear. The ends were cut back, 1 base at V and 4 bases at J, with 11 bases in the middle. Germline V gives CDR1 MNHNS, CDR2 SASEGT. This CDR3 has 15 residues. CDR3 bases: TGTGCCAGCAGTGAAGAACCCAATAGATACAATGAGCAGTTCTTC. Translation: CASSEEPNRYNEQFF.

This chain links TRBV23-1 with TRBJ2-7; 11 bases map to TRBD2. TRBV23-1 is flagged as an ORF with uncertain function. Germline trimming cut 6 bases from V and 1 base from J; bases unmatched to any gene: 11. The CDR3 runs 17 residues. As DNA, the CDR3 is TGCGCCAGCAGAAACCTAGCGGGAGGCCCGGGGTCCTACGAGCAGTACTTC. Its protein is CASRNLAGGPGSYEQYF.

The rearrangement uses TRBV30 and TRBJ2-3; D uncertain. This CDR3 is built from 13 residues. The V end was cut by 0 bases, the J end by 0 bases, with 4 bases between. The germline CDR1 and CDR2 sequences are GTSNPN and SVGIG (reference sequence). DNA of the CDR3: TGTGCCTGGAGTGTACTAAGCACAGATACGCAGTATTTT. As protein: CAWSVLSTDTQYF. Full variable domain (outside the CDR3, taken from reference TRBV30 and TRBJ2-3): SQTIHQWPATLVQPVGSPLSLECTVEGTSNPNLYWYRQAAGRGLQLLFYSVGIGQISSEVPQNLSASRPQDRQFILSSKKLLLSDSGFYLCAWSVLSTDTQYFGPGTRLTVL.

The CDR3 region has the DNA TGTGCTAGTGGTTTGGGACCCCCGAGGGAAGGGTACGAGCAGTACTTC. This translates into CASGLGPPREGYEQYF. V and J are TRBV12-5 and TRBJ2-7; D possibly corresponds to TRBD2 (5 bases). The CDR3 spans 16 residues. V was cut by 1 base and J by 4 bases, with 17 bases left in between. Germline assignment: CDR1 LGHNT and CDR2 FRNRAP.